This note documents a single T cell receptor beta chain sequence. Its antigen remains unknown. This sample stems from a study of shared clonotypes between healthy human individuals. Whole-study results and caveats: Larger estimated richness was generally recorded for naive subsets relative to memory subsets. Approximately 5.3% was the fraction of naive CD4 clonotypes found shared across four donors.

CDR1 and CDR2 (germline): SGHRS, YFSETQ. Germline trimming cut 2 bases from V and 0 bases from J; bases unmatched to any gene: 4. This CDR3 is 15 amino acids long. Some clones are missing from TCRdb's copy, which holds only in-frame ones; the method was immunoSEQ multiplex PCR. Altogether roughly 2.5 million clones are present, just over 90% being singletons, with the ten largest covering over 0.12%. The sample taken for sequencing was naive CD4+ T cells sorted from blood. The subset was: CD45RA+ positively selected. This chain links TRBV5-1 with TRBJ2-7; TRBD2 matches at 8 bases. This TCR was sampled from a man between 18 and 35 years old in good health. CDR3 in amino acids: CASSFRAGASYEQYF. CDR3 nucleotide sequence: TGCGCCAGCAGCTTCCGAGCGGGAGCCTCCTACGAGCAGTACTTC.